This TCR beta chain appears in the sequencing data of a study of blood T cells in healthy people across ages. Findings and limits, study-wide: Long-lived donors had more naive CD4+ cells and higher diversity than aged donors. Age advanced and TCR beta diversity per million T cells fell, roughly linearly.

The authors ran a second PCR of about 6 to 11 cycles using a sample-barcoded 5' primer and a J-beta primer mix. Each CDR3 protein gets one entry after TCRdb re-called the 5' RACE reads with MiXCR. The repertoire has 1,300,000 or so distinct CDR3 sequences, around 59% of them found once; the top ten carry 5.5% to 8%. Germline V lookup: CDR1 LGHNA, CDR2 YSLEER. The CDR3 is 14 residues long. The V and J ends lost 3 bases and 11 bases, in that order; junction bases with no gene match: 3. For this clonotype: No antigen is known for it.

Every participating donor contributed around 9.5 milliliters of peripheral blood through a draw. Total RNA extracted from each sample amounted to at least 6 micrograms. The chain joins TRBV4-3 to TRBJ2-5; 16 bases are shared with TRBD2. Sequencing input: blood. The clonotype was recovered from a man between 18 and 29 years old in good health. This CDR3 is CASSHGTSGGEQYF. The CDR3 region has the DNA TGCGCCAGCAGCCACGGGACTAGCGGGGGGGAGCAGTACTTC.